The 3 T cell receptor beta chains below were found in one sample sequenced in a study of CD8+CD57+ T cells in acquired aplastic anemia. Both TCR beta VDJ combination and CDR3 sequence profiling were carried out. Genomic DNA was the template for this profiling. TCRdb ran MiXCR on the reads and lists one entry per CDR3 protein. Among some 160,000 distinct CDR3 sequences listed, roughly 50% were seen once. The sequenced patients had an expansion of CD8+CD57+ cells seen by flow cytometry. The specimen sequenced was sorted CD4+, CD8+, or CD8+CD57+ T cells (not recorded which) from PBMCs. The origin of the receptors is a human donor with aplastic anemia.

This clonotype appeared many times. The V gene is TRBV11-3, the J gene TRBJ2-7; 7 positions match TRBD1. Germline V gene lookup returns CDR1 SGHNT and CDR2 YENEEA. The CDR3 consists of 17 residues. V was clipped by 0 bases and J by 3 bases; unmatched bases: 11. This CDR3 reads CASSLEIKGASRYEQYF. The CDR3 bases are TGTGCCAGCAGCTTAGAGATAAAGGGGGCTTCCCGCTACGAGCAGTACTTC.

The J gene is TRBJ2-7, the V gene TRBV20-1; D tentatively reads TRBD1 or TRBD2 (5 bases each). Trimming pared 8 bases from V and 5 bases from J, leaving 16 bases between. CDR3 length: 12 amino acids. CDR1 is DFQATT, CDR2 SNEGSKA, per germline (reference sequence). CDR3 region: CSPSGTVDEQYF. The CDR3 nucleotides read TGCAGTCCCAGTGGGACCGTGGACGAGCAGTACTTC.

Of note for this clonotype: Germline is not matched at one junction end, which may reflect a read error. V gene TRBV5-6 combines with J gene TRBJ2-1; a possible D gene is TRBD2 (7 bases). Germline CDR1 is SGHDT and CDR2 is YYEEEE. The CDR3 runs 13 residues. In DNA, the CDR3 is TGTGCCAGCAGCTTGGTCTTGGGGGGGCGAAAGCTCTTC. Translation gives CASSLVLGGRKLF.